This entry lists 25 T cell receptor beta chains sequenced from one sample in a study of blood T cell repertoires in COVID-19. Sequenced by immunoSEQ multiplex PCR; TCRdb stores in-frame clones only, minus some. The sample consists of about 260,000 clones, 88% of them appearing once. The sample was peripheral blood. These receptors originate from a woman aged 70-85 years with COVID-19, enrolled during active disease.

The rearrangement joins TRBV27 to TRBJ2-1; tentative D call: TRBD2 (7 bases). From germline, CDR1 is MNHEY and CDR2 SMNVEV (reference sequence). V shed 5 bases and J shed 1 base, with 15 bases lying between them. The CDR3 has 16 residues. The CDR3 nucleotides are TGTGCCAGCAGTCCCCCCCGGGGGGCATCCTACAATGAGCAGTTCTTC. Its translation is CASSPPRGASYNEQFF.

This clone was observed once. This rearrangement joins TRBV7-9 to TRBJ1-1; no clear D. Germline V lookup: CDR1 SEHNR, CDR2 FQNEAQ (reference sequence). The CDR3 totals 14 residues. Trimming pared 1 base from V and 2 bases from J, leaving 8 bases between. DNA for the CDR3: TGTGCCAGCAGCTTAGGAGGTTTTAACACTGAAGCTTTCTTT. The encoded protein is CASSLGGFNTEAFF. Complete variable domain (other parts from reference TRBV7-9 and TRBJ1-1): DTGVSQNPRHKITKRGQNVTFRCDPISEHNRLYWYRQTLGQGPEFLTYFQNEAQLEKSRLLSDRFSAERPKGSFSTLEIQRTEQGDSAMYLCASSLGGFNTEAFFGQGTRLTVV.

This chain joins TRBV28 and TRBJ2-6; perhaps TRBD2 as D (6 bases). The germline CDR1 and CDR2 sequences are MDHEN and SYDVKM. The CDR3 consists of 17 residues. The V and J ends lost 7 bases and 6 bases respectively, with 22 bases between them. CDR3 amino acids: CASTLLWRGGEANVLTF. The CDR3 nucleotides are TGTGCCAGCACCCTTCTGTGGAGGGGTGGGGAGGCCAACGTCCTGACTTTC.

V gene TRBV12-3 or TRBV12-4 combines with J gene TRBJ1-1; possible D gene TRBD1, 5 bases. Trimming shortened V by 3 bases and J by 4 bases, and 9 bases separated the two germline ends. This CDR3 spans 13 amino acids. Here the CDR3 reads CASSFWGGTEAFF. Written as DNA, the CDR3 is TGTGCCAGCAGTTTTTGGGGGGGCACTGAAGCTTTCTTT.

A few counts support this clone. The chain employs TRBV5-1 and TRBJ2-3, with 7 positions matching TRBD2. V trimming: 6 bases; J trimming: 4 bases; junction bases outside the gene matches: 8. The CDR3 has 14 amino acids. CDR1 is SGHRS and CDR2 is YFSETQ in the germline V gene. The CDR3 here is CASMTSRSADTQYF. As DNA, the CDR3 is TGCGCCAGCATGACTAGCAGGTCCGCAGATACGCAGTATTTT.

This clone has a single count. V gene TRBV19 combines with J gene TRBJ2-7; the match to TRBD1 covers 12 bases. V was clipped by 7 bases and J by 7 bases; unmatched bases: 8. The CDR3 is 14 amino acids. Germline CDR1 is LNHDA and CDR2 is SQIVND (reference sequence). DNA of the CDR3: TGTGCCAGTAATGAGGGACAGGGGGCACGTGAGCAGTACTTC. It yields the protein CASNEGQGAREQYF.

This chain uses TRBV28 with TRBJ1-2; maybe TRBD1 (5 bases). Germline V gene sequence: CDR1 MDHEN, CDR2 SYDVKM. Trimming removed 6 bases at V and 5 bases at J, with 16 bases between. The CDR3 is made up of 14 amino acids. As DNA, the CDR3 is TGTGCCAGCAGCAAGCGACTGGGGCCGTATGGCTACACCTTC. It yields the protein CASSKRLGPYGYTF.

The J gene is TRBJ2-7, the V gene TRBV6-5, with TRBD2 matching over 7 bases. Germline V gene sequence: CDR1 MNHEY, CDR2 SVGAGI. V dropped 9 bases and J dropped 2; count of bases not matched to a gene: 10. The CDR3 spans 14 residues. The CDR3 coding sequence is TGTGCCAGTGCGGGGGAACTAGCCCCCTACGAGCAGTACTTC. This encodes CASAGELAPYEQYF.

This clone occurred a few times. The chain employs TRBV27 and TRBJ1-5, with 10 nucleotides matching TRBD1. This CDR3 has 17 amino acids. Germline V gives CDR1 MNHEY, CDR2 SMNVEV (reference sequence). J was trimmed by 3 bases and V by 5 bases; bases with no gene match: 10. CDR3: CASSPGTGVTFNQPQHF. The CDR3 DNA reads TGTGCCAGCAGTCCAGGGACAGGGGTAACTTTCAATCAGCCCCAGCATTTT.

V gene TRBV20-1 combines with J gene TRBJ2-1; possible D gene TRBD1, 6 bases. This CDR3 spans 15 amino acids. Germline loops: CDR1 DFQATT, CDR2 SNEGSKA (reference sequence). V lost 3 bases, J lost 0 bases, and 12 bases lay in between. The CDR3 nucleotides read TGCAGTGCTAGTCAAACAGGGAGCTCCTACAATGAGCAGTTCTTC. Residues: CSASQTGSSYNEQFF.

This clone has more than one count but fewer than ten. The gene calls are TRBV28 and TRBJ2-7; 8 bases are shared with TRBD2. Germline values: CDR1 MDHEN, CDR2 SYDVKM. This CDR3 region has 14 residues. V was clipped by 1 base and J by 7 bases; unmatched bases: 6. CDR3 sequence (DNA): TGTGCCAGCAGTTTATACCGGGAGGGCCAAGAGCAGTACTTC. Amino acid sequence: CASSLYREGQEQYF. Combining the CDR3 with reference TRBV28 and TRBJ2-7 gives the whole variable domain DVKVTQSSRYLVKRTGEKVFLECVQDMDHENMFWYRQDPGLGLRLIYFSYDVKMKEKGDIPEGYSVSREKKERFSLILESASTNQTSMYLCASSLYREGQEQYFGPGTRLTVT.

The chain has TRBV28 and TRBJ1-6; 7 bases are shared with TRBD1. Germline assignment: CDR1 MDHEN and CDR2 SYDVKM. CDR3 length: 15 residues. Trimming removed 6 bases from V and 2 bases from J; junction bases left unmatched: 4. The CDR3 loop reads CASSAQGAYNSPLHF. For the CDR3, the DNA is TGTGCCAGCAGCGCTCAGGGGGCCTATAATTCACCCCTCCACTTT.

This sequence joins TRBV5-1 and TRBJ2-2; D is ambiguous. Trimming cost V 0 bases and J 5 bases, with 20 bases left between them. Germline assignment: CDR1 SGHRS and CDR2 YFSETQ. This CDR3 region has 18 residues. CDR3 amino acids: CASSLGSNPLDDTGELFF. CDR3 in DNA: TGCGCCAGCAGCTTGGGGTCTAACCCCCTCGATGATACCGGGGAGCTGTTTTTT.

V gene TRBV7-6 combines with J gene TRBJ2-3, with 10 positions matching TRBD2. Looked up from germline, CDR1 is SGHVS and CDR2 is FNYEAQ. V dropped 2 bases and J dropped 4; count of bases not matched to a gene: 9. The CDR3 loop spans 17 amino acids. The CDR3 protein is CASSLRSSGSEADTQYF. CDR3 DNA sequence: TGTGCCAGCAGCTTACGTTCTAGCGGGAGTGAGGCAGATACGCAGTATTTT. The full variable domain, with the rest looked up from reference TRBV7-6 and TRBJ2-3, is GAGVSQSPRYKVTKRGQDVALRCDPISGHVSLYWYRQALGQGPEFLTYFNYEAQQDKSGLPNDRFSAERPEGSISTLTIQRTEQRDSAMYRCASSLRSSGSEADTQYFGPGTRLTVL.

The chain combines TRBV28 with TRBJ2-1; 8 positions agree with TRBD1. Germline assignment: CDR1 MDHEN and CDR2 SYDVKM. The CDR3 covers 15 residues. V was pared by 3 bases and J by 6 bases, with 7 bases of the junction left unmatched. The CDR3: CASSFRQGASNEQFF. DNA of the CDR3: TGTGCCAGCAGTTTTCGGCAGGGGGCTAGCAATGAGCAGTTCTTC.

The CDR3: CASKGGGDNIQYF. The DNA for the CDR3 is TGTGCCAGTAAAGGCGGGGGTGACAACATTCAGTACTTC. J is TRBJ2-4 and V is TRBV19, with 7 positions matching TRBD2. CDR3 length: 13 residues. Germline V gives CDR1 LNHDA, CDR2 SQIVND (reference sequence). The J segment lost 7 bases and the V segment lost 7 bases, leaving 7 bases of the junction unmatched.

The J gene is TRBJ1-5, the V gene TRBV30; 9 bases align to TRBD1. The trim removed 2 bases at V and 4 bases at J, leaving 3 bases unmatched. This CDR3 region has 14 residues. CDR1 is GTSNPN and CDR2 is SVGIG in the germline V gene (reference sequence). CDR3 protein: CAWSQTGGNQPQHF. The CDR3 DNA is TGTGCCTGGAGTCAGACAGGGGGAAATCAGCCCCAGCATTTT.

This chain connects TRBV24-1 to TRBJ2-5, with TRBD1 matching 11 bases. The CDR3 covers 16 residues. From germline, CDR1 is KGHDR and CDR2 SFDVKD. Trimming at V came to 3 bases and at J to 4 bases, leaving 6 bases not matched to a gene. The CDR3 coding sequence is TGTGCCACCAGTGATCCCGGGACAGGGGGGGGAGAGACCCAGTACTTC. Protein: CATSDPGTGGGETQYF.

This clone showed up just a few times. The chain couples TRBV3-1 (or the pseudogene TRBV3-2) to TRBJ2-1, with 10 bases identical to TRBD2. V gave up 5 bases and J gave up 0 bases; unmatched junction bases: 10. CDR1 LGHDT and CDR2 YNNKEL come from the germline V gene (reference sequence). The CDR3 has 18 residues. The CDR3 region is CASSAGLAVPSSYNEQFF. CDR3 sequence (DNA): TGTGCCAGCAGCGCCGGACTAGCGGTCCCTAGCTCCTACAATGAGCAGTTCTTC.

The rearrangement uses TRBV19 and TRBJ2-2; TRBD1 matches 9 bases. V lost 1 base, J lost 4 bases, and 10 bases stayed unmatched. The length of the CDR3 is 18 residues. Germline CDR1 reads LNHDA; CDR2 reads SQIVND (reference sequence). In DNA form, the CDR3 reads TGTGCCAGTAGTATAGCCCTTATCCTGGGACAGGGCACCGGGGAGCTGTTTTTT. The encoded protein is CASSIALILGQGTGELFF. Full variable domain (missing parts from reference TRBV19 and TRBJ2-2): DGGITQSPKYLFRKEGQNVTLSCEQNLNHDAMYWYRQDPGQGLRLIYYSQIVNDFQKGDIAEGYSVSREKKESFPLTVTSAQKNPTAFYLCASSIALILGQGTGELFFGEGSRLTVL.

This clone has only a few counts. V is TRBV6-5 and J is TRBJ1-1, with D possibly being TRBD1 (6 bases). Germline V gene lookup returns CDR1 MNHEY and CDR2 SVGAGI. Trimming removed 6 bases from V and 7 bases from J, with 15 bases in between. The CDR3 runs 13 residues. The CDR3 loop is CASREQLDSEAFF. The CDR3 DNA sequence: TGTGCCAGCAGGGAGCAATTGGACAGTGAAGCTTTCTTT.

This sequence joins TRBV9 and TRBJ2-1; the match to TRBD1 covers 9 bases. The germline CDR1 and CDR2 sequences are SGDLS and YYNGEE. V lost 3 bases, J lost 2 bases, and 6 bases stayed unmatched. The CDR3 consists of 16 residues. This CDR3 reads CASSATGTGTYNEQFF. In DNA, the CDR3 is TGTGCCAGCAGCGCAACCGGGACAGGGACCTACAATGAGCAGTTCTTC.

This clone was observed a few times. For the CDR3, the DNA is TGTGCCAGCTCACCGAGGGGGTTCACCGGGGAGCTGTTTTTT. It translates to CASSPRGFTGELFF. This chain joins TRBV18 and TRBJ2-2; TRBD1 is a possible D gene (6 bases). Trimming shortened V by 3 bases and J by 4 bases, and 9 bases separated the two germline ends. Germline CDR1 KGHSH, CDR2 LQKENI. The CDR3 is 14 amino acids.

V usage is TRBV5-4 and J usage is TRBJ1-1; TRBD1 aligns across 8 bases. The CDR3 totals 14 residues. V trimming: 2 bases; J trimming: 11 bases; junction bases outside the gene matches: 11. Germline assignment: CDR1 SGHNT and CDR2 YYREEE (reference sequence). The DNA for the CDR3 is TGTGCCAGCAGCTTCCCAACAGGGGGACAAGATGCTTTCTTT. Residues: CASSFPTGGQDAFF.

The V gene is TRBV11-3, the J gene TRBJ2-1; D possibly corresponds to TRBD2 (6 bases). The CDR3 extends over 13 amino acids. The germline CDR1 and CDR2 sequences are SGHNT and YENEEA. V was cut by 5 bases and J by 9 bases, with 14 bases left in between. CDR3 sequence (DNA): TGTGCCAGCAGCCCCCGGGAGATTTTTGAGCAGTTCTTC. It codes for CASSPREIFEQFF.